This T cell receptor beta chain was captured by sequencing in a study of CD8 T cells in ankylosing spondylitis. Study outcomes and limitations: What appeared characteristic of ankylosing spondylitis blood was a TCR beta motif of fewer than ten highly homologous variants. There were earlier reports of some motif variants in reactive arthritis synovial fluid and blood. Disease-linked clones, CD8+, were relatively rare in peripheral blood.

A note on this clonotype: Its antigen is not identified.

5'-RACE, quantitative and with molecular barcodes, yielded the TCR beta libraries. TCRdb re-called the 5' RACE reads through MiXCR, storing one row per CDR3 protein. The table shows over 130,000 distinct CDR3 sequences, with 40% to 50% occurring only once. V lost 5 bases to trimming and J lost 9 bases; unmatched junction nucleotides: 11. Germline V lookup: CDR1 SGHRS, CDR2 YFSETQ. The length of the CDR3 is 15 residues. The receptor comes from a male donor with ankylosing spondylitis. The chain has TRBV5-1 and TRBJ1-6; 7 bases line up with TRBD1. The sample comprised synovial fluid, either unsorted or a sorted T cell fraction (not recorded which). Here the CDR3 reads CASRSGDRASSPLHF. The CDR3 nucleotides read TGCGCCAGCAGATCCGGTGACAGGGCCTCTTCACCCCTCCACTTT.